A single T cell receptor (beta chain) is shown here with its context. Its cognate antigen is unknown. The entry originates in a study of T cells in Graves' hyperthyroidism and ophthalmopathy. From RNA transcripts, TCR beta CDR3 regions were amplified. TCR CDR3 regions were first amplified by RT-PCR with HTBI primers. TCRdb processed the multiplex PCR reads anew with MiXCR; each CDR3 protein has one entry. Among approximately 260,000 distinct CDR3 sequences listed, 12% to 15% were seen once. Newly diagnosed hyperthyroidism patients aged 18 to 65 years had disease lasting under 2 months. The study collected blood at first hyperthyroidism diagnosis, before any ophthalmopathy symptoms arose. This sample holds PBMCs from less than 13 ml fresh peripheral blood. General observations from the study: Blood also carried most thyroid clonotypes expanded above 0.001.

The CDR3 runs to 13 residues. CDR1 is MNHEY and CDR2 is SMNVEV in the germline V gene (reference sequence). The V gene lost 6 bases and the J gene lost 5 bases, with 13 bases spanning the gap. Sequencing input: blood. The sequence derives from a woman in her fifties or sixties with Graves' hyperthyroidism that later progressed to Graves' ophthalmopathy. The chain carries TRBV27 and TRBJ2-5; no firm D call. CDR3 amino acids: CASRREIRETQYF. DNA of the CDR3: TGTGCCAGCAGAAGAGAGATTCGGGAGACCCAGTACTTC.